The 3 T cell receptor beta chains below all came from one sample that was sequenced in a study of blood T cell repertoires in COVID-19. Only in-frame clones appear in the TCRdb table, and some are missing; sequencing was by immunoSEQ multiplex PCR. This table has roughly 65,000 clones, 80% to 85% appearing once. Sequenced: peripheral blood. The receptors originated from a man aged 80 or over with acute or convalescent COVID-19.

The chain combines TRBV4-1 with TRBJ1-6; 7 bases match TRBD1. This CDR3 is 15 amino acids long. Germline assignment: CDR1 MGHRA and CDR2 YSYEKL. The ends lost 4 bases at V and 6 bases at J; junction bases unmatched: 6. CDR3 protein: CASSRDRGGNSPLHF. CDR3 bases: TGCGCCAGCAGCCGGGACAGAGGGGGTAATTCACCCCTCCACTTT.

CDR3 loop: CASTPRSGGSTDTQYF. CDR3 nucleotides: TGTGCCAGCACCCCACGGAGCGGGGGAAGCACAGATACGCAGTATTTT. V and J are TRBV28 and TRBJ2-3, with 8 positions matching TRBD2. The CDR3 consists of 16 residues. Germline V lookup: CDR1 MDHEN, CDR2 SYDVKM. After removal of 7 bases from V and 0 bases from J, the junction contained 9 bases not matched to a gene.

Concerning this clone: Other DNA variants within this sample encode the same CDR3. The chain couples TRBV9 to TRBJ2-3; 7 bases align to TRBD2. With V trimmed by 2 bases and J by 3 bases, 3 bases remained unmatched. The CDR3 contains 14 residues. Germline V gives CDR1 SGDLS, CDR2 YYNGEE. CDR3: CASSVGRGTDTQYF. The CDR3 DNA reads as TGTGCCAGCAGCGTTGGGAGGGGTACAGATACGCAGTATTTT.